The 16 T cell receptor beta chains below come from one sample, sequenced in a study of T cell responses to AZD1222 COVID-19 vaccine. Here immunoSEQ multiplex PCR was the method, and the copy in TCRdb shows in-frame clones only, minus some. The sample includes about 110,000 clones, roughly 90% of them seen just once. The sample in question was peripheral blood, obtained 28 days after the second AZD1222 dose. All receptors derive from an adult who received the AZD1222 COVID-19 vaccine.

Only a few counts were recorded for this clone. The chain couples TRBV5-1 to TRBJ2-3, with D possibly being TRBD1 (6 bases). Looked up from germline, CDR1 is SGHRS and CDR2 is YFSETQ. V lost 4 bases, J lost 3 bases, and 15 bases lay in between. The CDR3 is 15 residues long. The CDR3, as DNA: TGCGCCAGCAGCCTTACAGGGATGGTGACAGATACGCAGTATTTT. Protein: CASSLTGMVTDTQYF.

The rearrangement uses TRBV7-2 and TRBJ1-4; D gene uncertain. CDR3 length equals 16 residues. Per the germline V gene, CDR1 is SGHTA and CDR2 is FQGNSA. The ends were cut back, 5 bases at V and 1 base at J, with 14 bases in the middle. The CDR3 reads CASSQSRLETNEKLFF. The CDR3 DNA reads TGTGCCAGCAGCCAATCCAGGCTGGAAACTAATGAAAAACTGTTTTTT.

The count of this clone is one. The chain carries TRBV7-9 and TRBJ1-6; a weak D match, TRBD1 (6 bases). The CDR3 spans 15 residues. Trimming shortened V by 1 base and J by 9 bases, and 13 bases separated the two germline ends. Germline V gives CDR1 SEHNR, CDR2 FQNEAQ (reference sequence). CDR3 DNA: TGTGCCAGCAGCTTAGGGGCAGGGGCGGGTTCACCCCTCCACTTT. Amino acid sequence: CASSLGAGAGSPLHF.

This clone appeared a few times. The chain recombines TRBV5-1 with TRBJ1-6; no firm D call. V lost 2 bases and J 7 bases, leaving 19 bases between the germline ends. This CDR3 is built from 17 residues. Germline V gives CDR1 SGHRS, CDR2 YFSETQ. CDR3 sequence: CASSLEYAEFVNSPLHF. CDR3 in DNA: TGCGCCAGCAGCTTAGAATACGCGGAGTTTGTGAATTCACCCCTCCACTTT.

The rearrangement links TRBV7-2 to TRBJ2-5; the D call may be TRBD1 or TRBD2 (5 bases each). From germline, CDR1 is SGHTA and CDR2 FQGNSA. V lost 4 bases and J 1 base, leaving 22 bases between the germline ends. This CDR3 has 18 amino acids. This CDR3 is CASSSNRGGLYFQETQYF. The CDR3 DNA is TGTGCCAGCAGCTCGAACCGGGGCGGTCTCTATTTCCAAGAGACCCAGTACTTC. The variable domain in full, completed from reference TRBV7-2 and TRBJ2-5, reads GAGVSQSPSNKVTEKGKDVELRCDPISGHTALYWYRQSLGQGLEFLIYFQGNSAPDKSGLPSDRFSAERTGGSVSTLTIQRTQQEDSAVYLCASSSNRGGLYFQETQYFGPGTRLLVL.

The chain links TRBV12-3 or TRBV12-4 to TRBJ2-7, with D perhaps TRBD1 (6 bases). The V and J ends lost 5 bases and 0 bases respectively, with 8 bases between them. The CDR3 contains 13 residues. CDR3 bases: TGTGCCAGCAGTCCAGGGGCCTCCTACGAGCAGTACTTC. As protein: CASSPGASYEQYF.

This chain connects TRBV2 to TRBJ1-5, with D perhaps TRBD1 (6 bases). The V gene's germline CDR1 is SNHLY and CDR2 FYNNEI. V dropped 4 bases and J dropped 4 bases, with 8 bases sitting between them. The CDR3 covers 13 residues. The CDR3 DNA reads as TGTGCCAGCAGTGGACAGGTAAATCAGCCCCAGCATTTT. It translates to CASSGQVNQPQHF.

Points on this clone: This specimen includes other DNA sequences encoding the same CDR3. The chain uses TRBV4-1 and TRBJ1-5; TRBD1 might be the D (5 bases). Germline CDR1 reads MGHRA; CDR2 reads YSYEKL. CDR3 length equals 15 residues. Between the trimmed V and J ends, which lost 0 bases and 4 bases, there was a span of 10 bases. The CDR3 sequence: CASSQDQGSNQPQHF. CDR3 in DNA: TGCGCCAGCAGCCAAGATCAGGGTTCTAATCAGCCCCAGCATTTT.

The rearrangement uses TRBV6-5 and TRBJ2-7; TRBD1 matches at 10 bases. This CDR3 comprises 14 residues. V lost 2 bases to trimming and J lost 3 bases; unmatched junction nucleotides: 1. CDR1 and CDR2 from the germline V gene are MNHEY and SVGAGI. CDR3 in DNA: TGTGCCAGCAGTTACCGGGACAGGGGCTACGAGCAGTACTTC. It encodes CASSYRDRGYEQYF.

This rearrangement joins TRBV6-1 to TRBJ1-1, with 7 nucleotides matching TRBD1. Germline-derived CDR1 and CDR2 are MNHNS and SASEGT. Trimming took 1 base from V and 4 from J; bases not matched to a gene: 3. This CDR3 comprises 14 residues. The CDR3 DNA is TGTGCCAGCAGTGAAGGTGCAGGGGGCACTGAAGCTTTCTTT. The encoded protein is CASSEGAGGTEAFF.

This chain connects TRBV19 to TRBJ1-2, with a tentative D call TRBD1 (6 bases). The CDR3 extends over 15 amino acids. V lost 0 bases to trimming and J lost 4 bases, with 12 bases between them. The germline V gene has CDR1 LNHDA and CDR2 SQIVND (reference sequence). CDR3 nucleotides: TGTGCCAGTAGTATAGAAAACAGGGACTTCTATGGCTACACCTTC. Its translation: CASSIENRDFYGYTF. Looking up the rest from reference TRBV19 and TRBJ1-2 gives the full variable domain: DGGITQSPKYLFRKEGQNVTLSCEQNLNHDAMYWYRQDPGQGLRLIYYSQIVNDFQKGDIAEGYSVSREKKESFPLTVTSAQKNPTAFYLCASSIENRDFYGYTFGSGTRLTVV.

This clone was picked up a small number of times. The chain carries TRBV6-5 and TRBJ1-2; TRBD1 agrees at 7 bases. The CDR3 spans 14 residues. The V segment lost 6 bases and the J segment 4 bases; nucleotides outside the gene matches: 8. Germline CDR1 and CDR2: MNHEY and SVGAGI. The CDR3: CASRARDSLYGYTF. The CDR3 DNA sequence: TGTGCCAGCAGAGCCCGGGACAGCCTCTATGGCTACACCTTC.

This sequence joins TRBV7-2 and TRBJ2-7; maybe TRBD1 (7 bases). Germline assignment: CDR1 SGHTA and CDR2 FQGNSA. Trimming cost V 5 bases and J 3 bases, with 23 bases left between them. CDR3 length: 17 amino acids. The CDR3 loop is CASSPGGGQGVGYEQYF. In nucleotides, the CDR3 is TGTGCCAGCAGCCCCGGGGGCGGTCAGGGGGTCGGCTACGAGCAGTACTTC.

The chain is built from TRBV5-1 and TRBJ1-4; 7 bases are shared with TRBD1. J was trimmed by 6 bases and V by 2 bases; bases with no gene match: 4. Looked up from germline, CDR1 is SGHRS and CDR2 is YFSETQ. The CDR3 runs 14 residues. CDR3 amino acids: CASSLDRADEKLFF. CDR3 nucleotides: TGCGCCAGCAGCTTAGACAGGGCCGATGAAAAACTGTTTTTT.

The CDR3 sequence: CASSQYLAGGTGELFF. The DNA of the CDR3 is TGTGCCAGCAGCCAATATCTAGCGGGGGGCACCGGGGAGCTGTTTTTT. The V call is TRBV3-1 (or the pseudogene TRBV3-2), the J call TRBJ2-2, with 11 nucleotides matching TRBD2. The CDR3 runs 16 residues. CDR1 is LGHDT, CDR2 YNNKEL, per germline (reference sequence). Trimming cost V 2 bases and J 4 bases; bases outside gene matches: 3.

This chain's CDR3 is CASSHDRANEKLFF. CDR3 nucleotides: TGCGCCAGCAGCCACGACAGGGCTAATGAAAAACTGTTTTTT. The chain couples TRBV5-1 to TRBJ1-4, with TRBD1 identical over 7 bases. CDR3 size: 14 residues. CDR1 and CDR2 from the germline V gene are SGHRS and YFSETQ. V lost 4 bases, J lost 3 bases, and 3 bases stayed unmatched. Combining the CDR3 with reference TRBV5-1 and TRBJ1-4 gives the whole variable domain KAGVTQTPRYLIKTRGQQVTLSCSPISGHRSVSWYQQTPGQGLQFLFEYFSETQRNKGNFPGRFSGRQFSNSRSEMNVSTLELGDSALYLCASSHDRANEKLFFGSGTQLSVL.